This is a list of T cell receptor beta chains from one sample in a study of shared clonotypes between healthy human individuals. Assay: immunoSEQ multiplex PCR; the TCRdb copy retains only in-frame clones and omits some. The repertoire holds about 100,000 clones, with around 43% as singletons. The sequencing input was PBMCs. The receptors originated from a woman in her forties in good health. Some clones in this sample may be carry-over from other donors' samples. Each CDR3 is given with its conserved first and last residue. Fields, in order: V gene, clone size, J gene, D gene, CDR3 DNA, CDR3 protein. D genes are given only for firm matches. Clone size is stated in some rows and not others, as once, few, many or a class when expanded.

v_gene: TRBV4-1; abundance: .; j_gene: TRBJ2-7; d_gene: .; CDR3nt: TGCGCCAGCAGCCAAGACGAGTGGGGAGGCTCCTACGAGCAGTACTTC; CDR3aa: CASSQDEWGGSYEQYF
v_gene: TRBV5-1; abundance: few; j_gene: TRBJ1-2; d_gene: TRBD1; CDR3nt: TGCGCCAGCAGCTTGGTGCAGGGGGCGGTCTATGGCTACACCTTC; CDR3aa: CASSLVQGAVYGYTF
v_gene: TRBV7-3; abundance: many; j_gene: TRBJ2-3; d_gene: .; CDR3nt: TGTGCCAGCAGCTCCGGGACTAGCACAGATACGCAGTATTTT; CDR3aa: CASSSGTSTDTQYF
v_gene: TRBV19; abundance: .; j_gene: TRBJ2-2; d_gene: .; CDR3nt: TGTGCCAGTATTTGGGAGATCACCGGGGAGCTGTTTTTT; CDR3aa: CASIWEITGELFF
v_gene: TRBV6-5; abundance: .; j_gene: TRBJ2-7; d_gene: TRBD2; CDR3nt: TGTGCCAGCAGTTACTCGAGCCTAGCGGCCTTCTACGAGCAGTACTTC; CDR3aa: CASSYSSLAAFYEQYF
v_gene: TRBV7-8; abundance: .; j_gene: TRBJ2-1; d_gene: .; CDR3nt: TGTGCCAGCAGCTCCTCCCGTCGGGTTGACAATGAGCAGTTCTTC; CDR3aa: CASSSSRRVDNEQFF
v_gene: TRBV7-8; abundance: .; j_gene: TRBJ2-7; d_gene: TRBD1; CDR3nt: TGTGCCAGCAGCAGGGACAGGGGGATTTACGAGCAGTACTTC; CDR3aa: CASSRDRGIYEQYF
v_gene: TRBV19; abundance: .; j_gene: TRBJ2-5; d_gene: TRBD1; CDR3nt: TGTGCCAGCAGCTCTACCGGGACAGGGGGGAGTTGGGAGACCCAGTACTTC; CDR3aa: CASSSTGTGGSWETQYF
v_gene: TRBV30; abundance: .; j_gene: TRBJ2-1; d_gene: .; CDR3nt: TGTGCCTGGAGTGGTGGCGGGCCCTACAATGAGCAGTTCTTC; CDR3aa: CAWSGGGPYNEQFF
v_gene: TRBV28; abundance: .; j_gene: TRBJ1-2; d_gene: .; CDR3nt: TGTGCCATCAGGGTCAACTATGGCTACACCTTC; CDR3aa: CAIRVNYGYTF
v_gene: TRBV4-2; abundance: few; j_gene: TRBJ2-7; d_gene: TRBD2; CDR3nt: TGTGCCAGCAGCCAAGAATGGACTAGTACAGACGAGCAGTACTTC; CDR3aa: CASSQEWTSTDEQYF
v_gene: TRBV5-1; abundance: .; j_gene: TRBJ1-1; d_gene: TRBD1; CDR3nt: TGCGCCAGCAGCTCAGAGCCACAGGGGGCGACTGAAGCTTTCTTT; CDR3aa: CASSSEPQGATEAFF
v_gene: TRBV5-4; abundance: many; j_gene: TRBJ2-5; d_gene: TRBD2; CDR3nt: TGTGCCAGCGGCCGGGGGGTAGCGGAGGGGGAGACCCAGTACTTC; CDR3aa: CASGRGVAEGETQYF
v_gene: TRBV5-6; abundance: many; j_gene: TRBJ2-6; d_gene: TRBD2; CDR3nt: TGTGTCAGCAGCTTGGGACTAGAGGCCTCTGGGGCCAACGTCCTGACTTTC; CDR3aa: CVSSLGLEASGANVLTF
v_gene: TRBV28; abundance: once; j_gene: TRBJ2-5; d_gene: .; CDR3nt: TGTGCCAGCAGTTTTGGGACTCCCGAGGAGACCCAGTACTTC; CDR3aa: CASSFGTPEETQYF
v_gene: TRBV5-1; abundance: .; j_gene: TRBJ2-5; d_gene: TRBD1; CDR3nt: TGCGCCAGCAGCCTCCGGACAGGGGGCAGGGAGACCCAGTACTTC; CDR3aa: CASSLRTGGRETQYF
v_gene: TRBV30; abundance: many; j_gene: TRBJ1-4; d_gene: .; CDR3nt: TGTGCATGGAGTGTACTACAGTCTAATGAAAAACTGTTTTTT; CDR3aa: CAWSVLQSNEKLFF
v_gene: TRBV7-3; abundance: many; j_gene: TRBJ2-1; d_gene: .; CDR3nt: TGTGCCAGCAGCTTAATACCCTCAGCGGACTCCTACAATGAGCAGTTCTTC; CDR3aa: CASSLIPSADSYNEQFF
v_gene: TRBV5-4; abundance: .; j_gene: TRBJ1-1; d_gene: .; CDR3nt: TGTGCCAGCAGCTGGGGCGAAGTTAACACTGAAGCTTTCTTT; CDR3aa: CASSWGEVNTEAFF
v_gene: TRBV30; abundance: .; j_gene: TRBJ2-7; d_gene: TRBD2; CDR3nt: TGTGCCTGCCCGGGACTAGTAGGCTACGAGCAGTACTTC; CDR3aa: CACPGLVGYEQYF
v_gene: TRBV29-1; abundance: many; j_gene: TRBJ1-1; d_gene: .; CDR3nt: TGCAGCGGGAATCAGGGCAAGGACACTGAAGCTTTCTTT; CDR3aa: CSGNQGKDTEAFF
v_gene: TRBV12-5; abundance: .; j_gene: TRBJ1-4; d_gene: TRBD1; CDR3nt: TGTGCTAGTGGGTCACAGGGGACTAATGAAAAACTGTTTTTT; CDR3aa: CASGSQGTNEKLFF
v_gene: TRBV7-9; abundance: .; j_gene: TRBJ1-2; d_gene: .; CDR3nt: TGTGCCAGCAGCCGCGCTGGGGGTGAGGGCTACACCTTC; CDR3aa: CASSRAGGEGYTF
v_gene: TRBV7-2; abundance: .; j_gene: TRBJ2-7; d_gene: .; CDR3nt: TGTGCCAGCAGGTCCACAGGGGGGGCAGCCTACGAGCAGTACTTC; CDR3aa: CASRSTGGAAYEQYF
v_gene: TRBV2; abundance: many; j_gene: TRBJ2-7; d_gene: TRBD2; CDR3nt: TGTGCCAGCAGGCGGGAGGTCTACGAGCAGTACTTC; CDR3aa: CASRREVYEQYF
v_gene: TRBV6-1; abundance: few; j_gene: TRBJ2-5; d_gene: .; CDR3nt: TGTGCCATTCGCTGGGCCCTGGGCAGCGCAGAGACCCAGTACTTC; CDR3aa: CAIRWALGSAETQYF
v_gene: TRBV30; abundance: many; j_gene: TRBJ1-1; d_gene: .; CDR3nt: TGTGCCTGGAGTGTACGTCGGGGTGAAGCTTTCTTT; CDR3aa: CAWSVRRGEAFF
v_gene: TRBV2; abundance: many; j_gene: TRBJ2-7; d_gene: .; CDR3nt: TGTGCCAGCAGCGCCTTTGTGACCTACGAGCAGTACTTC; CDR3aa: CASSAFVTYEQYF
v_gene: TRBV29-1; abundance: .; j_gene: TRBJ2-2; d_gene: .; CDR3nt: TGCAGCGTTGCACATACGAACACCGGGGAGCTGTTTTTT; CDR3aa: CSVAHTNTGELFF
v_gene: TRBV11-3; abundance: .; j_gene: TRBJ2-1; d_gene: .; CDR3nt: TGTGCCAGCAGCTCCCGTGGGCTTGTCGGGCAGTTCTTC; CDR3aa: CASSSRGLVGQFF
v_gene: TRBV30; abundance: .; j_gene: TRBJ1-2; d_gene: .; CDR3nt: TGTGCCTGGAGTTTCGGGGGACCCTATGGCTACACCTTC; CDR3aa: CAWSFGGPYGYTF
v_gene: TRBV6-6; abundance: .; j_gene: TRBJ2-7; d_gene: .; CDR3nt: TGTGCCAGCAGTTACTCGCAGGCGGGATCTTCCTACGAGCAGTACTTC; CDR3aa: CASSYSQAGSSYEQYF
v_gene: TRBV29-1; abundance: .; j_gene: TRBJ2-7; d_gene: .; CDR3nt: TGCAGCGTTGAAGATGGTACAGTTCACTACGAGCAGTACTTC; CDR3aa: CSVEDGTVHYEQYF
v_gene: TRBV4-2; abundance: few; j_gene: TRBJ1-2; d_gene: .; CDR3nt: TGTGCCAGCAGCCAGGCCTCCTTGGGAGGGGTTGGTGGCTACACCTTC; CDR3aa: CASSQASLGGVGGYTF
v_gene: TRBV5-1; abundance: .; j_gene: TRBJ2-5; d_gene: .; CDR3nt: TGCGCCAGCAGCTTGGCTGTCGACGGGGATGGGGCCCAGTACTTC; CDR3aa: CASSLAVDGDGAQYF
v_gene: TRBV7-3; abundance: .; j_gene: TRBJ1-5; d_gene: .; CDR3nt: TGTGCCAGCAGCCCGACCACAGGGACGAATCAGCCCCAGCATTTT; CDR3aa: CASSPTTGTNQPQHF
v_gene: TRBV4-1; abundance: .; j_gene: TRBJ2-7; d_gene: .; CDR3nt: TGCGCCAGCAGCCGCTCAGGTCAGGGGTCCTACGAGCAGTACTTC; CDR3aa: CASSRSGQGSYEQYF
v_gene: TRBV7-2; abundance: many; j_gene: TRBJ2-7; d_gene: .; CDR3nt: TGTGCCAGCAGCTTACCAGCGGGACAATTCTACGAGCAGTACTTC; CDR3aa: CASSLPAGQFYEQYF
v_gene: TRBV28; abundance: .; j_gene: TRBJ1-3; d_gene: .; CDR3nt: TGTGCCAGCAGTAGACATACCGGGAACTCAAGAAACACCATATATTTT; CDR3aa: CASSRHTGNSRNTIYF
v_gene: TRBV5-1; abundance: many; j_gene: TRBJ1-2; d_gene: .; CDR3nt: TGCGCCAGCAGCTTGGTGCAGGCTTCTAACTATGGCTACACCTTC; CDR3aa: CASSLVQASNYGYTF
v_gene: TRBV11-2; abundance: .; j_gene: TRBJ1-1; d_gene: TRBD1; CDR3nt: TGTGCCAGCAGCTTCCATCGGGTGACAGGGGGCGATATAACTGAAGCTTTCTTT; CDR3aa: CASSFHRVTGGDITEAFF
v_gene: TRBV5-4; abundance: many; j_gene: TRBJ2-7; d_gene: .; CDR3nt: TGTGCCAGCAGCTTGGCGCCTGGCGAGCAGTACTTC; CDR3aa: CASSLAPGEQYF
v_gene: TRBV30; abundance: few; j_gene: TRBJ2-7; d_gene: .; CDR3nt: TGTGCTTGGGGCAGCCTCTCCTACGAGCAGTACTTC; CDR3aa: CAWGSLSYEQYF
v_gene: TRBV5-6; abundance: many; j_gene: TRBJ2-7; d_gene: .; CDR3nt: TGTGCCAGCAGCGAACGGACGACCTACGAGCAGTACTTC; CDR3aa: CASSERTTYEQYF
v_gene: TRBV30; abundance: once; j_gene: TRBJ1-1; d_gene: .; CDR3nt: TGTGCCTGGAGGCAAACGAACACTGAAGCTTTCTTT; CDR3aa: CAWRQTNTEAFF
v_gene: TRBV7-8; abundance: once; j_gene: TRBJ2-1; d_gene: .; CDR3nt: TGTGCCAGCGGGGACAATGAGCAGTTCTTC; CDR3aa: CASGDNEQFF
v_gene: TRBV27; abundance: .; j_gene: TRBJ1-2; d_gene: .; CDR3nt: TGTGCCACCAGAGATGGACGGTTGGGGGGCTACACCTTC; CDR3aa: CATRDGRLGGYTF
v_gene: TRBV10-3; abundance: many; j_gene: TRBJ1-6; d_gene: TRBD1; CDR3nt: TGTGCCACCAAGGTGCAGGGGGAAGATTCACCCCTCCACTTT; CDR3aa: CATKVQGEDSPLHF
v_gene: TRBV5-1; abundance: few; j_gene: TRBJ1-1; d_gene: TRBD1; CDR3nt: TGCGCCAGCAGCGCGGGGACAGGGGATTTCATGAACACTGAAGCTTTCTTT; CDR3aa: CASSAGTGDFMNTEAFF
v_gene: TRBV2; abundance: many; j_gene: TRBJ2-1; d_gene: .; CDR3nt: TGTGCCAGCAGTGAGCTAGCCTACCAGTTCTTC; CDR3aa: CASSELAYQFF
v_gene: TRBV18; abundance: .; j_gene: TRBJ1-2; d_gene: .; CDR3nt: TGTGCCAGCTCACCAGGAGAGTCCTATGGCTACACCTTC; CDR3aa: CASSPGESYGYTF
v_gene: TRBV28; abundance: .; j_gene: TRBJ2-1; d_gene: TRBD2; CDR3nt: TGTGCCAGCAGTTTGGGGGGGGACCGCCACAATGAGCAGTTCTTC; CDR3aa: CASSLGGDRHNEQFF
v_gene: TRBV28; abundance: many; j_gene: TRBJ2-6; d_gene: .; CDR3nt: TGTGCCAGCAACCTCGGGGCTAGTTCCTCTGGGGCCAACGTCCTGACTTTC; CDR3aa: CASNLGASSSGANVLTF
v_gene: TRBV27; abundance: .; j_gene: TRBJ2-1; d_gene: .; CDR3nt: TGTGCCAGCAGTCCCCTAGCGGAGGGGGGAGAGGGGTTCTTC; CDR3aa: CASSPLAEGGEGFF
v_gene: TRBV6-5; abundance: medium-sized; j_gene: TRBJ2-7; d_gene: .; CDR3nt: TGTGCCAGCAGCGTCTCTACGGACTCATCCTACGAGCAGTACTTC; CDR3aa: CASSVSTDSSYEQYF
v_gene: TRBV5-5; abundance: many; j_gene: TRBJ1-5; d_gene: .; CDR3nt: TGTGCCAGCAGCTTGGGACAGCTCAATCAGCCCCAGCATTTT; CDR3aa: CASSLGQLNQPQHF
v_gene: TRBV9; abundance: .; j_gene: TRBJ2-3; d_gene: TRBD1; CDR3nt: TGTGCCAGCAGCGTAGTAGGGGGCCGCACAGATACGCAGTATTTT; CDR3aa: CASSVVGGRTDTQYF
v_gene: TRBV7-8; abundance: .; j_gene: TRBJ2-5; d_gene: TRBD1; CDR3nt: TGTGCCAGCAGCTTAGCGGGGACAGTAGAGACCCAGTACTTC; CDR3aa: CASSLAGTVETQYF
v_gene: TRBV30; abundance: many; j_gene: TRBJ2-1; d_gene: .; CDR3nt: TGTGCCTGGAGCGCCTCCTGGGGGGACAATGAGCAGTTCTTC; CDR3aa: CAWSASWGDNEQFF
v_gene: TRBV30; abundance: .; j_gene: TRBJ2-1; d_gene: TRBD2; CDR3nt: TGTGCCTGGACTAGCGGGAGTGGTGATGAGCAGTTCTTC; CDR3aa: CAWTSGSGDEQFF